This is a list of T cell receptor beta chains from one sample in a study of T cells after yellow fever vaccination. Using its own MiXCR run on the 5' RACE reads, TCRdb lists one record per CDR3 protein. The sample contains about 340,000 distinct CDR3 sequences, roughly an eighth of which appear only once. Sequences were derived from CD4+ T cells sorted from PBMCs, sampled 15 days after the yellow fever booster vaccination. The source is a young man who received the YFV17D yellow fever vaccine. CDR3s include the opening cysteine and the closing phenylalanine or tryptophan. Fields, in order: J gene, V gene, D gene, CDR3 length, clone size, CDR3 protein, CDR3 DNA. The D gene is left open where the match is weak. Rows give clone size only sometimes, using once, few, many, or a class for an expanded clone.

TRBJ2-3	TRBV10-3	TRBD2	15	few	CAISGSGGSTDTQYF	TGTGCCATCAGTGGTAGCGGGGGAAGCACAGATACGCAGTATTTT
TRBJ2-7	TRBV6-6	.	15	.	CASSYSPSSSYEQYF	TGTGCCAGCAGTTACTCTCCGTCGAGCTCCTACGAGCAGTACTTC
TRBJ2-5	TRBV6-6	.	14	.	CASSLPGQQETQYF	TGTGCCAGCAGCCTACCGGGACAACAAGAGACCCAGTACTTC
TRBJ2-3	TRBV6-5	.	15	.	CASSYTARGTDTQYF	TGTGCCAGCAGTTACACCGCCCGAGGCACAGATACGCAGTATTTT
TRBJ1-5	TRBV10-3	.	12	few	CAIRQDNQPQHF	TGTGCCATTCGACAGGACAATCAGCCCCAGCATTTT
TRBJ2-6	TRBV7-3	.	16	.	CASSLSRDSGANVLTF	TGTGCCAGCAGCTTAAGCCGTGACTCTGGGGCCAACGTCCTGACTTTC
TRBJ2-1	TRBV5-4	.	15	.	CASSETADGYNEQFF	TGTGCCAGCAGCGAGACAGCGGATGGATACAATGAGCAGTTCTTC
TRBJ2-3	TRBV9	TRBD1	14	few	CASSVATGPDTQYF	TGTGCCAGCAGCGTAGCGACAGGGCCAGATACGCAGTATTTT
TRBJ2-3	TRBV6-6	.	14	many	CASSPTELTDTQYF	TGTGCCAGCAGCCCGACAGAGCTAACAGATACGCAGTATTTT
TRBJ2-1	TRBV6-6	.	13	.	CASSYSGSNEQFF	TGTGCCAGCAGTTACTCGGGCAGCAATGAGCAGTTCTTC
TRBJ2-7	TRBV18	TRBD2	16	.	CASSSGGLAPSYEQYF	TGTGCCAGCTCATCGGGGGGGTTAGCGCCATCCTACGAGCAGTACTTC
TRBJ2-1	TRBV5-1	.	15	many	CASSFGGGAYNEQFF	TGCGCCAGCAGCTTTGGTGGAGGCGCCTACAATGAGCAGTTCTTC
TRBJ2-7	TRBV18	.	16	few	CASSPYSGSFGSEQYF	TGTGCCAGCTCACCTTATAGTGGGTCGTTCGGGAGCGAGCAGTACTTC
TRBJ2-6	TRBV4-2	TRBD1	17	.	CASSLHDRATGANVLTF	TGTGCCAGCAGCCTCCACGACAGGGCAACTGGGGCCAACGTCCTGACTTTC
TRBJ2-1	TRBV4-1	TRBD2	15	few	CASSQWGGAYNEQFF	TGCGCCAGCAGCCAATGGGGGGGAGCCTACAATGAGCAGTTCTTC
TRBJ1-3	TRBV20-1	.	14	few	CSANRDLGVNTIYF	TGCAGTGCTAACCGGGACCTAGGGGTAAACACCATATATTTT
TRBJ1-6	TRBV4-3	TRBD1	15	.	CASSHRGDRDSPLHF	TGCGCCAGCAGCCACAGAGGGGACAGGGATTCACCCCTCCACTTT
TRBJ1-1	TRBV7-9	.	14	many	CASSLDPVGTEAFF	TGTGCCAGCAGCTTAGATCCCGTAGGGACTGAAGCTTTCTTT
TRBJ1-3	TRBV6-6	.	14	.	CASSSTRAGNTIYF	TGTGCCAGCAGTTCGACCCGGGCTGGAAACACCATATATTTT
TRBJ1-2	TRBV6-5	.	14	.	CASSLGRANYGYTF	TGTGCCAGCAGTTTGGGCAGGGCTAACTATGGCTACACCTTC
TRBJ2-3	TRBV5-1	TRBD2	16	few	CASSLGVRGSTDTQYF	TGCGCCAGCAGCTTGGGGGTGCGGGGGAGCACAGATACGCAGTATTTT
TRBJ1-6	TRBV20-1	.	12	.	CSPREQNSPLHF	TGCAGCCCGAGGGAGCAGAATTCACCCCTCCACTTT
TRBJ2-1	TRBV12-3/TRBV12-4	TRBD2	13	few	CASRHRGVEEQFF	TGTGCCAGCAGACATCGGGGGGTCGAGGAGCAGTTCTTC
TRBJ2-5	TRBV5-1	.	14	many	CASSFTEFQETQYF	TGCGCCAGCAGCTTTACAGAATTCCAAGAGACCCAGTACTTC
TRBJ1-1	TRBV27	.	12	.	CASRSGGTEAFF	TGTGCCAGCAGATCTGGTGGGACTGAAGCTTTCTTT
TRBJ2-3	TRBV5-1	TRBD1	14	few	CASSFTGGRDTQYF	TGCGCCAGCAGTTTTACAGGGGGCAGAGATACGCAGTATTTT
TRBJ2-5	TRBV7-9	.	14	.	CASSLTEIQETQYF	TGTGCCAGCAGCCTAACAGAGATCCAAGAGACCCAGTACTTC
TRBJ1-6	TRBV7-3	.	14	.	CASSLDRWNSPLHF	TGTGCCAGCAGCTTAGACAGGTGGAATTCACCCCTCCACTTT
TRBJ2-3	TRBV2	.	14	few	CASRVDGAGDTQYF	TGTGCCAGCAGAGTTGACGGGGCGGGAGATACGCAGTATTTT
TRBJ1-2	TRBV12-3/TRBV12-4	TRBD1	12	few	CASRSWTGPMTF	TGTGCCAGCAGGTCCTGGACAGGGCCAATGACCTTC
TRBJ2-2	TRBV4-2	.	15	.	CASSQAIANTGELFF	TGTGCCAGCAGCCAAGCCATCGCGAACACCGGGGAGCTGTTTTTT
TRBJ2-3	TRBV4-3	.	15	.	CASSQDQGWADTQYF	TGCGCCAGCAGCCAAGACCAGGGTTGGGCAGATACGCAGTATTTT
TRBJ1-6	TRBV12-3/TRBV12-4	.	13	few	CASSSQGGSPLHF	TGTGCCAGCAGTAGCCAGGGTGGCTCACCCCTCCACTTT
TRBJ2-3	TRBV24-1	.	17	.	CATSDHPQGFVTDTQYF	TGTGCCACCAGTGATCACCCCCAGGGGTTTGTCACAGATACGCAGTATTTT
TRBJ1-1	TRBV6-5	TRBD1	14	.	CASSYHGTGTEAFF	TGTGCCAGCAGTTACCACGGGACAGGAACTGAAGCTTTCTTT
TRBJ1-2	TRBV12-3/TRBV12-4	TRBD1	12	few	CASSTQGFGYTF	TGTGCCAGCAGTACACAGGGGTTCGGCTACACCTTC
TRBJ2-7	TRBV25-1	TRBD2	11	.	CASSGGWEQYF	TGTGCCAGTAGCGGGGGTTGGGAGCAGTACTTC
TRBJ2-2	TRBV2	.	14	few	CASSEVINTGELFF	TGTGCCAGCAGTGAAGTGATTAACACCGGGGAGCTGTTTTTT
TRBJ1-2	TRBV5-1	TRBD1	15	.	CASSFTGGANYGYTF	TGCGCCAGCAGTTTTACAGGGGGAGCTAACTATGGCTACACCTTC
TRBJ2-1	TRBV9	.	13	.	CASSRQSYNEQFF	TGTGCCAGCAGCCGACAGTCCTACAATGAGCAGTTCTTC